The entry below describes one TCR beta chain. The data were obtained in a study of cytomegalovirus exposure and HLA in healthy donors. The PCR used 60 Vbeta and 13 Jbeta primers. The repertoire was sequenced with immunoSEQ multiplex PCR; TCRdb's copy has only in-frame clones and lacks some. The sample contains approximately 140,000 clones, 81% of which appear only once. CDR1 is KGHSH and CDR2 is LQKENI in the germline V gene. Deletions cut 3 bases from V and 2 bases from J, with 10 bases between. CDR3 length equals 14 residues. Sequenced sample: PBMCs. This clonotype was sampled from a man aged 18 to 30 in good health and CMV-seronegative. The chain is built from TRBV18 and TRBJ2-5; D is possibly TRBD2 (5 bases). CDR3 region: CASSPSTMQETQYF. The CDR3 DNA reads TGTGCCAGCTCACCCTCGACTATGCAAGAGACCCAGTACTTC.